A selection of T cell receptor beta chains follows, all from one sample in a study of blood T cells in healthy people across ages. A single record per CDR3 protein comes from TCRdb applying MiXCR to the 5' RACE reads. In the table there are around 990,000 distinct CDR3 sequences, 20% to 25% of which are singletons. This sample also belongs to another study, concerning T cells of mothers and their children.

The sequenced sample consisted of blood. These receptors all come from a girl aged 2-15 years in good health. The CDR3 runs from the conserved cysteine through the conserved F or W. A D gene is named only where the DNA matches it firmly. A row's size may be missing; if present it is once, few, many or a size class.

length	V	J	size	D	CDR3	DNA
12	TRBV14	TRBJ2-7	few	NA	CASGQYLYEQYF	TGTGCCAGCGGACAGTACCTCTACGAGCAGTACTTC
14	TRBV28	TRBJ2-3	NA	NA	CASNDNVGTDTQYF	TGTGCCAGTAACGACAACGTTGGGACAGATACGCAGTATTTT
17	TRBV28	TRBJ2-5	few	TRBD1	CASSLPRQGTLQETQYF	TGTGCCAGCAGTTTACCCAGACAGGGAACACTACAAGAGACCCAGTACTTC
17	TRBV7-9	TRBJ2-7	few	TRBD2	CASSPPIFLADPYEQYF	TGTGCCAGCAGCCCCCCCATTTTTCTAGCGGACCCCTACGAGCAGTACTTC
14	TRBV18	TRBJ1-5	few	NA	CASSPRWGDQPQHF	TGTGCCAGCTCACCACGTTGGGGGGATCAGCCCCAGCATTTT
14	TRBV3-1	TRBJ1-6	few	NA	CASSQMGSNSPLHF	TGTGCCAGCAGCCAAATGGGCAGCAATTCACCCCTCCACTTT
13	TRBV5-1	TRBJ1-1	few	NA	CASGIGVNTEAFF	TGCGCCAGCGGCATAGGGGTGAACACTGAAGCTTTCTTT
13	TRBV5-6	TRBJ1-1	few	NA	CASSPRANTEAFF	TGTGCCAGCAGCCCCAGGGCGAACACTGAAGCTTTCTTT
18	TRBV3-1	TRBJ2-5	NA	NA	CASSQEYNPGVVQETQYF	TGTGCCAGCAGCCAAGAATATAATCCGGGAGTGGTCCAAGAGACCCAGTACTTC
14	TRBV15	TRBJ1-2	few	TRBD1	CATSTDRGIYGYTF	TGTGCCACCAGCACGGACAGGGGCATCTATGGCTACACCTTC
16	TRBV4-2	TRBJ2-3	NA	NA	CASSQKTMRQTDTQYF	TGTGCCAGCAGCCAAAAGACTATGAGACAAACAGATACGCAGTATTTT
16	TRBV10-3	TRBJ2-2	few	NA	CAIRMGVASDTGELFF	TGTGCCATCAGGATGGGAGTGGCGAGCGACACCGGGGAGCTGTTTTTT
11	TRBV28	TRBJ2-7	few	NA	CASIDGYEQYF	TGTGCCAGCATCGATGGCTACGAGCAGTACTTC
15	TRBV20-1	TRBJ2-5	NA	NA	CSASAGSGIMETQYF	TGCAGTGCTTCCGCAGGGTCGGGTATAATGGAGACCCAGTACTTC
14	TRBV7-9	TRBJ1-2	few	NA	CASSLALRAIGYTF	TGTGCCAGCAGCTTAGCACTGCGGGCCATCGGCTACACCTTC
9	TRBV29-1	TRBJ2-5	NA	NA	CSPEETQYF	TGCAGCCCGGAAGAGACCCAGTACTTC
16	TRBV10-3	TRBJ2-6	NA	NA	CAICPGLNSGANVLTF	TGTGCCATCTGTCCAGGCCTTAACTCTGGGGCCAACGTCCTGACTTTC
13	TRBV27	TRBJ2-7	NA	NA	CASSRTATYEQYF	TGTGCCAGCAGCCGGACAGCAACCTACGAGCAGTACTTC
18	TRBV5-6	TRBJ1-4	NA	TRBD1	CASSLLYRGTAGGEKLFF	TGTGCCAGCAGCTTGTTATACCGCGGGACAGCAGGAGGTGAAAAACTGTTTTTT
13	TRBV29-1	TRBJ2-7	NA	TRBD1	CSVRQGKAYEQYF	TGCAGCGTTCGACAGGGGAAGGCCTACGAGCAGTACTTC
14	TRBV11-2	TRBJ2-4	few	NA	CASSSRDTKNIQYF	TGTGCCAGCAGCTCCCGGGACACCAAAAACATTCAGTACTTC
17	TRBV3-1	TRBJ1-6	few	TRBD1	CASSHTRSTGSNSPLHF	TGTGCCAGCAGCCACACACGATCGACAGGGAGTAATTCACCCCTCCACTTT
16	TRBV29-1	TRBJ1-1	few	TRBD1	CSVEDHLDRLNTEAFF	TGCAGCGTTGAAGACCACCTGGACAGGTTGAACACTGAAGCTTTCTTT
17	TRBV12-3/TRBV12-4	TRBJ2-1	once	NA	CASSSGVTTTSNNEQFF	TGTGCCAGCAGCTCTGGGGTCACAACTACGTCCAACAATGAGCAGTTCTTC
15	TRBV2	TRBJ2-7	NA	NA	CASSEGLASPYEQYF	TGTGCCAGCAGTGAGGGGCTAGCGAGTCCCTACGAGCAGTACTTC
12	TRBV4-1	TRBJ2-2	NA	NA	CASSLGARGLFF	TGCGCCAGCAGTCTCGGGGCCAGGGGCCTGTTTTTT
14	TRBV20-1	TRBJ2-5	few	TRBD2	CSARVSGSGETQYF	TGCAGTGCCCGAGTTAGCGGGAGTGGTGAGACCCAGTACTTC
15	TRBV20-1	TRBJ2-5	NA	TRBD1	CSARDIRGPQETQYF	TGCAGTGCTAGAGATATAAGGGGGCCCCAAGAGACCCAGTACTTC
17	TRBV7-8	TRBJ1-4	NA	NA	CASSLAHHIATNEKLCF	TGTGCCAGCAGCTTAGCGCACCACATTGCAACTAATGAAAAACTGTGTTTT
15	TRBV20-1	TRBJ2-2	few	TRBD2	CSARVIAGVPGELFF	TGCAGTGCTAGAGTGATAGCGGGAGTTCCCGGGGAGCTGTTTTTT
16	TRBV28	TRBJ1-5	once	NA	CASSPRALVLYQPQHF	TGTGCCAGCAGTCCTCGGGCCTTAGTTCTTTACCAGCCCCAGCATTTT
19	TRBV21-1	TRBJ2-7	few	NA	CAGVSKWGMGGHTNYEQYF	TGTGCCGGAGTTTCAAAGTGGGGAATGGGGGGACACACGAACTACGAGCAGTACTTC
13	TRBV7-9	TRBJ2-4	NA	NA	CASSFRVANIQYF	TGTGCCAGCAGCTTCCGGGTCGCAAACATTCAGTACTTC
17	TRBV4-3	TRBJ1-2	NA	NA	CASSQDRGFEGVYGYTF	TGCGCCAGCAGCCAAGATAGGGGCTTCGAAGGGGTGTATGGCTACACCTTC
15	TRBV6-5	TRBJ2-1	few	TRBD1	CASSSRTGGHNEQFF	TGTGCCAGCAGTTCACGAACAGGGGGCCACAATGAGCAGTTCTTC
15	TRBV29-1	TRBJ2-3	few	TRBD2	CSVEGISGDGDTQYF	TGCAGCGTTGAAGGGATTAGCGGGGACGGAGATACGCAGTATTTT
14	TRBV7-2	TRBJ2-1	many	NA	CASSLEGNYNEQFF	TGTGCCAGCAGCTTGGAGGGGAACTACAATGAGCAGTTCTTC
13	TRBV29-1	TRBJ1-1	NA	TRBD1	CSVARGRNTEAFF	TGCAGCGTTGCGAGGGGGCGCAACACTGAAGCTTTCTTT
15	TRBV20-1	TRBJ1-1	NA	NA	CSARDPSAGNTEAFF	TGCAGTGCTAGAGATCCGTCAGCGGGGAACACTGAAGCTTTCTTT
15	TRBV7-2	TRBJ2-5	NA	TRBD1	CASSSFRGLGETQYF	TGTGCCAGCAGCTCCTTCAGGGGGCTAGGAGAGACCCAGTACTTC
16	TRBV3-1	TRBJ2-1	few	NA	CARLAPSESSYNEQFF	TGTGCCAGACTAGCACCCAGTGAGAGCTCCTACAATGAGCAGTTCTTC
12	TRBV4-1	TRBJ2-5	few	NA	CASSQEGNRINF	TGCGCCAGCAGCCAAGAGGGCAACAGGATTAACTTC
15	TRBV20-1	TRBJ1-2	once	TRBD1	CSARGGQGFDYGYTF	TGCAGTGCTAGAGGTGGACAGGGTTTCGACTATGGCTACACCTTC
13	TRBV9	TRBJ1-2	NA	TRBD1	CASRDRSSAGYTF	TGTGCCAGCCGGGACAGGTCTTCGGCTGGCTACACCTTC
16	TRBV4-1	TRBJ2-1	NA	NA	CASSPLTGKVNNEQFF	TGCGCCAGCAGCCCACTTACAGGGAAAGTGAACAATGAGCAGTTCTTC
13	TRBV12-3/TRBV12-4	TRBJ2-5	few	NA	CASSPQGPETQYF	TGTGCCAGCAGTCCACAGGGTCCAGAGACCCAGTACTTC
13	TRBV6-2/TRBV6-3	TRBJ2-5	NA	NA	CASRSTGEVSQYF	TGTGCCAGCAGGAGTACAGGGGAGGTGTCCCAGTACTTC
15	TRBV7-9	TRBJ2-7	few	NA	CASSLTYRATYEQYF	TGTGCCAGCAGCTTGACCTACAGGGCAACCTACGAGCAGTACTTC
16	TRBV27	TRBJ2-1	few	TRBD2	CASRPQLAGSGGEQFF	TGTGCCAGCAGGCCTCAACTAGCGGGGTCCGGGGGTGAGCAGTTCTTC
14	TRBV4-2	TRBJ1-1	few	NA	CASSQDRAAVEAFF	TGTGCCAGCAGCCAAGATCGGGCCGCAGTTGAAGCTTTCTTT
15	TRBV6-5	TRBJ1-1	NA	NA	CATQIQGPMNTEAFF	TGTGCCACCCAAATACAGGGCCCCATGAACACTGAAGCTTTCTTT
13	TRBV5-1	TRBJ2-5	NA	NA	CASGRGDKETQYF	TGCGCCAGCGGCCGGGGGGACAAAGAGACCCAGTACTTC
15	TRBV7-6	TRBJ2-5	NA	NA	CASSQGTWATETQYF	TGTGCCAGCAGCCAGGGGACATGGGCGACGGAGACCCAGTACTTC
13	TRBV20-1	TRBJ1-5	NA	NA	CSASGRVNQPQHF	TGCAGTGCCAGCGGGAGAGTCAATCAGCCCCAGCATTTT
14	TRBV5-1	TRBJ2-3	few	NA	CASSLAVQGDTQYF	TGCGCCAGCAGCTTGGCCGTGCAGGGAGATACGCAGTATTTT
13	TRBV20-1	TRBJ1-2	few	NA	CSAPLRDNYGYTF	TGCAGTGCTCCTCTCCGGGACAACTATGGCTACACCTTC
15	TRBV3-1	TRBJ1-2	few	NA	CASSPLGKQNYGCTF	TGTGCCAGCAGCCCCCTCGGAAAACAGAACTATGGCTGCACCTTC